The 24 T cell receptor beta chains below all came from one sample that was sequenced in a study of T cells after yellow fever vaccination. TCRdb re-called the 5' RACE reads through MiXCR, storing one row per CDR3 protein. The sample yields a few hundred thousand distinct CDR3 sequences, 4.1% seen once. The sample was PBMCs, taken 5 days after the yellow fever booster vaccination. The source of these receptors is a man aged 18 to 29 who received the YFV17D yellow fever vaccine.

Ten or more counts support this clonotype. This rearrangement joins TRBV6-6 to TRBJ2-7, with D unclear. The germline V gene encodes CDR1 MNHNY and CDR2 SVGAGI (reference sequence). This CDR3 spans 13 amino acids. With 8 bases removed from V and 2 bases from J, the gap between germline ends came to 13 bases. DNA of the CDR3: TGTGCCAGCGTAAGGACGCCTACCTACGAGCAGTACTTC. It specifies CASVRTPTYEQYF.

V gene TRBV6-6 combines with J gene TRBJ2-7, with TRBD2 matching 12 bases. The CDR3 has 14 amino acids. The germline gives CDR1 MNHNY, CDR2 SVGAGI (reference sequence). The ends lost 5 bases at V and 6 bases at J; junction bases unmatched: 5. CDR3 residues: CASSRLAGDLEQYV. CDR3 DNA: TGTGCCAGCAGTCGACTAGCGGGGGACCTCGAGCAGTACGTC.

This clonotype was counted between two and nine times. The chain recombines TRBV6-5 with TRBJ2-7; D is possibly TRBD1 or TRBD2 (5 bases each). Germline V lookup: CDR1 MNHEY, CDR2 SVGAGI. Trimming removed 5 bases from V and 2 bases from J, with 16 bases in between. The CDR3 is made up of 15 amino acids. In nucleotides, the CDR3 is TGTGCCAGCAGTAACAGGAGGACCGGTCCCTACGAGCAGTACGTC. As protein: CASSNRRTGPYEQYV.

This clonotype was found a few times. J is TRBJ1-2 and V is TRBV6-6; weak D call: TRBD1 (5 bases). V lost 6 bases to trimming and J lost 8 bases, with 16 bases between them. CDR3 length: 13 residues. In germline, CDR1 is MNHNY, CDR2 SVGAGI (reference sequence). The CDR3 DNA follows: TGTGCCAGCAGCCCCGGACAAATTCACGGCTACACCTTC. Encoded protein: CASSPGQIHGYTF.

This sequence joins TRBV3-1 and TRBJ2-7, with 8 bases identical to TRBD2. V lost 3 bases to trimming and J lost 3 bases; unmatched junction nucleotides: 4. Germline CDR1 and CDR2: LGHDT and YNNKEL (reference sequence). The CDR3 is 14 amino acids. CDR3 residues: CASSQTGGLYEQYF. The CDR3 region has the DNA TGTGCCAGCAGCCAGACGGGGGGGCTCTACGAGCAGTACTTC.

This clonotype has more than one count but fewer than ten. CDR3 protein: CASSGSGGSETQYF. The DNA of the CDR3 is TGTGCCAGCTCAGGCTCCGGGGGATCCGAGACCCAGTACTTC. The rearrangement uses TRBV9 and TRBJ2-5; a possible D gene is TRBD2 (6 bases). V was clipped by 7 bases and J by 5 bases, with 18 bases between them. Germline CDR1 is SGDLS and CDR2 is YYNGEE. The CDR3 has 14 residues.

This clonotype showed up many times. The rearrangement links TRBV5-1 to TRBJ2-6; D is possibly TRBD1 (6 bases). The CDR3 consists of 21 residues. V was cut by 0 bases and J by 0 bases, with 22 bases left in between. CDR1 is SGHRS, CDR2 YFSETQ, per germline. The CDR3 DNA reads TGCGCCAGCAGCTTGGCCCCTGGACGAATTTTGGACAGCTCTGGGGCCAACGTCCTGACTTTC. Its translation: CASSLAPGRILDSSGANVLTF.

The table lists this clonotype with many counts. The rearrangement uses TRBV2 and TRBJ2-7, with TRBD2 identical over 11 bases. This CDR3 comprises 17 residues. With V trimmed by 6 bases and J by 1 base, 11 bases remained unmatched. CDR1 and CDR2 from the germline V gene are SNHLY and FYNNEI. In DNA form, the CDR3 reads TGTGCCAGCAGAGTTGAAGTAGCGGGGGGGAGTTCCTACGAGCAGTACGTC. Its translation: CASRVEVAGGSSYEQYV.

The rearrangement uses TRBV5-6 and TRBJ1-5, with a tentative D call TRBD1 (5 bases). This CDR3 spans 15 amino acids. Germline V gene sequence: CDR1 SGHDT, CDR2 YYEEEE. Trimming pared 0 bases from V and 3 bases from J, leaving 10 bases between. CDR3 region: CASSLGQGINQPQHF. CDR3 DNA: TGTGCCAGCAGCTTGGGGCAGGGCATCAATCAGCCCCAGCATTTT. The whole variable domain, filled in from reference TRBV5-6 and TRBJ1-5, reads DAGVTQSPTHLIKTRGQQVTLRCSPKSGHDTVSWYQQALGQGPQFIFQYYEEEERQRGNFPDRFSGHQFPNYSSELNVNALLLGDSALYLCASSLGQGINQPQHFGDGTRLSIL.

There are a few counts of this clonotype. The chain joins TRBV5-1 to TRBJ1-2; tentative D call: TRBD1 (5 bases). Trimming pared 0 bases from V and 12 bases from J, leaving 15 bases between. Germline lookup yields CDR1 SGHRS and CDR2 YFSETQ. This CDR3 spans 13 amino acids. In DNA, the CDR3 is TGCGCCAGCAGCTTGGTCCCAGGGCCCTCCGACACCTTC. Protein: CASSLVPGPSDTF.

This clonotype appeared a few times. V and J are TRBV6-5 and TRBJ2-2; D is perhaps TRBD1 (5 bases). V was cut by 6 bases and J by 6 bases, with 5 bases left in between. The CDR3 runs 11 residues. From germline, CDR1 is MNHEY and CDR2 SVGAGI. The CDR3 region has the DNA TGTGCCAGCAGCAGGGCCGGGGAGCTGTTTTTT. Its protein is CASSRAGELFF.

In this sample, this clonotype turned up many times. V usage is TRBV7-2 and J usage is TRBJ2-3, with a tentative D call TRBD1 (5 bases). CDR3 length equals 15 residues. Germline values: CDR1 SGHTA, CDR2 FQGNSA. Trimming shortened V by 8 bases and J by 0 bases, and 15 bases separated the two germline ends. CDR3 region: CASRPQGSSTDTQYF. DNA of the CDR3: TGTGCCAGCCGACCTCAGGGATCTAGCACAGATACGCAGTATTTT.

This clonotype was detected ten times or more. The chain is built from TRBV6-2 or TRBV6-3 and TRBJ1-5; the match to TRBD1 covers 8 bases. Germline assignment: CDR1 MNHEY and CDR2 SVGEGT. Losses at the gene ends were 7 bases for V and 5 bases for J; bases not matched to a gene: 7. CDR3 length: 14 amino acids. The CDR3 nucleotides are TGTGCCAGCACCTGGGCAGGGGGCGATCAGCCCCAGCATTTT. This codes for CASTWAGGDQPQHF.

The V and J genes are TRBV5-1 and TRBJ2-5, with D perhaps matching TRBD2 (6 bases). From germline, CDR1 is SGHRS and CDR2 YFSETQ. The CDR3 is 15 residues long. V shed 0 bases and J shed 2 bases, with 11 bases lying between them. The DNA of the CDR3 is TGCGCCAGCAGCTTGGGACTAGTGATACAAGAGACCCAGTACTTC. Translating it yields CASSLGLVIQETQYF.

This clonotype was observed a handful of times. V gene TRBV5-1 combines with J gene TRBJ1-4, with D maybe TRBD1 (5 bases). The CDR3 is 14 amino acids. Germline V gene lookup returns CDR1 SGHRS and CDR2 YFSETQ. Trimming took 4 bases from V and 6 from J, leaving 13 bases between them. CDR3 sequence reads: CASSMSGTDEKLFF. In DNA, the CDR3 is TGCGCCAGCAGCATGTCCGGGACGGATGAAAAACTGTTTTTT.

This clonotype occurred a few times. CDR3 sequence (DNA): TGTGCCAGCAGCCCAAACCCGGGGAGGGAAAAACTGTTTTTT. Protein sequence: CASSPNPGREKLFF. The chain joins TRBV7-2 to TRBJ1-4, with D unclear. This CDR3 region has 14 residues. The germline V gene has CDR1 SGHTA and CDR2 FQGNSA. With 5 bases removed from V and 8 bases from J, the gap between germline ends came to 15 bases. The complete variable domain, with remaining parts taken from reference TRBV7-2 and TRBJ1-4, reads GAGVSQSPSNKVTEKGKDVELRCDPISGHTALYWYRQSLGQGLEFLIYFQGNSAPDKSGLPSDRFSAERTGGSVSTLTIQRTQQEDSAVYLCASSPNPGREKLFFGSGTQLSVL.

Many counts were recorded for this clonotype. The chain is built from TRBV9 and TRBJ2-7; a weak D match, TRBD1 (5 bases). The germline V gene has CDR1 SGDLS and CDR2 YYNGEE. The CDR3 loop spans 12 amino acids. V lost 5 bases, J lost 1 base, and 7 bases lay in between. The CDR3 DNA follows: TGTGCCAGCAGTGACAGTTCCTACGAGCAGTACTTC. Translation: CASSDSSYEQYF.

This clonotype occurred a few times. This chain's CDR3 is CASSPGGLAITGELFF. In DNA form, the CDR3 reads TGTGCCAGCAGCCCCGGCGGACTAGCGATCACCGGGGAGCTGTTTTTT. The rearrangement uses TRBV3-1 and TRBJ2-2, with 9 positions matching TRBD2. V lost 4 bases and J lost 4; bases outside the gene matches: 7. The CDR3 is 16 residues long. Looked up from germline, CDR1 is LGHDT and CDR2 is YNNKEL (reference sequence).

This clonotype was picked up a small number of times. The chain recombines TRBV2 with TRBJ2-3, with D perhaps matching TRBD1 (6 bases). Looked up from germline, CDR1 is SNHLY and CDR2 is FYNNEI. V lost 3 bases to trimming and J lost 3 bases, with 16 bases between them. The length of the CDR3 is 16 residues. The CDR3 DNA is TGTGCCAGCAGTGAGGGGGCGGTGGTATTGACAGATACGCAGTATTTT. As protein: CASSEGAVVLTDTQYF.

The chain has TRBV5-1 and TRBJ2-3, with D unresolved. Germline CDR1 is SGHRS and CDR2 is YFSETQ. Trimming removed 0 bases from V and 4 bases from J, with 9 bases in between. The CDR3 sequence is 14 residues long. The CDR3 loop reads CASSLVPASDTQYF. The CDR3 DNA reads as TGCGCCAGCAGCTTGGTGCCAGCCTCAGATACGCAGTATTTT.

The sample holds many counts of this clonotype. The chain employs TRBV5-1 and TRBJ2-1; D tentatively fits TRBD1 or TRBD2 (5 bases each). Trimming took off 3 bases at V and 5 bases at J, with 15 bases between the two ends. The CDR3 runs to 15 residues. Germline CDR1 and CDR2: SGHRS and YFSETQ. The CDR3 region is CASSSLGLGDNEQFF. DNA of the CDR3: TGCGCCAGCAGCTCCCTGGGGTTGGGGGACAATGAGCAGTTCTTC.

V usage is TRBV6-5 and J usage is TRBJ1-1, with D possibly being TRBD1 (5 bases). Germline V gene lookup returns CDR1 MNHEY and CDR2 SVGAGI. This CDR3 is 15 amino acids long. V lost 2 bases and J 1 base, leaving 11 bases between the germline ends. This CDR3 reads CASSYRGLRNTEAFF. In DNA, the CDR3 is TGTGCCAGCAGTTACAGGGGACTAAGGAACACTGAAGCTTTCTTT.

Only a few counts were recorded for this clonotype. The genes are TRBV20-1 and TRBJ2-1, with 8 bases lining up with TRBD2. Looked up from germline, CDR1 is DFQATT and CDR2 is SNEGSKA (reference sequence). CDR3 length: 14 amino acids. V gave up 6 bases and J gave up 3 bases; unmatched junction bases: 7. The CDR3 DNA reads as TGCAGTGCCCCGGGACTAGTAGTCTACAATGAGCAGTTCTTC. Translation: CSAPGLVVYNEQFF.

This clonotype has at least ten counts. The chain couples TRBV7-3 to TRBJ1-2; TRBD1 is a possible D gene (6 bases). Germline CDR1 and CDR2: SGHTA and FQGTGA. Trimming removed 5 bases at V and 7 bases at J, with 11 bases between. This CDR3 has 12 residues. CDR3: CASSEGGSGYTF. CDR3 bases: TGTGCCAGCAGCGAGGGGGGGAGTGGCTACACCTTC.